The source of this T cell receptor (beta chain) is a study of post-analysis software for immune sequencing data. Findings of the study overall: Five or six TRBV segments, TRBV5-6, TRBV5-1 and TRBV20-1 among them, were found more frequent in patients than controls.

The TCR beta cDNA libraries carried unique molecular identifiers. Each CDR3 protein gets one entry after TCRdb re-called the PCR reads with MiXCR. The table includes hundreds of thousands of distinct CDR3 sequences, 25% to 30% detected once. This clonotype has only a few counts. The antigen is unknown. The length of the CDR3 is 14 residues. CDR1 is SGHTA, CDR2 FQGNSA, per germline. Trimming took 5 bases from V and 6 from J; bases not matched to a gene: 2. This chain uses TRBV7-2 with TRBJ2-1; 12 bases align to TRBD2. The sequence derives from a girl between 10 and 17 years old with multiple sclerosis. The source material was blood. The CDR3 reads CASSGLAGFNEQFF. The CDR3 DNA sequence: TGTGCCAGCAGCGGACTAGCGGGATTCAATGAGCAGTTCTTC. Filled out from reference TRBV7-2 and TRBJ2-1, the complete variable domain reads GAGVSQSPSNKVTEKGKDVELRCDPISGHTALYWYRQSLGQGLEFLIYFQGNSAPDKSGLPSDRFSAERTGGSVSTLTIQRTQQEDSAVYLCASSGLAGFNEQFFGPGTRLTVL.